This T cell receptor beta chain was sequenced in a study of response to subunit inactivated influenza vaccine. Study-level findings and limits: Few new T cells, the authors suggested, are recruited by each seasonal influenza vaccination.

From the RT-PCR reads, TCRdb called clonotypes with MiXCR, one entry per CDR3 protein. Here the sample spans roughly 710,000 distinct CDR3 sequences, 12% to 15% being singletons. A word on this clonotype: Its antigen remains unknown.

The CDR3 spans 13 residues. The V gene lost 0 bases and the J gene lost 15 bases, with 15 bases spanning the gap. Germline V gives CDR1 LGHDT, CDR2 YNNKEL (reference sequence). V and J are TRBV3-1 and TRBJ2-1, with D maybe TRBD2 (5 bases). Source: PBMCs from blood, taken 14 days before vaccination. The source of this sequence is a man in his fifties who received an inactivated influenza vaccine. In DNA form, the CDR3 reads TGTGCCAGCAGCCAAGAGAGGCGAACTAGTCGGTTCTTC. Residues: CASSQERRTSRFF.